This record looks at one TCR beta chain sequence and its context. Per the germline V gene, CDR1 is LGHNA and CDR2 is YSLEER. There are 15 residues in the CDR3. V dropped 4 bases and J dropped 1 base, with 11 bases sitting between them. The data originate from a study of T cell clonotyping in hematopoietic cell transplantation. Assay used: immunoSEQ multiplex PCR; TCRdb lists only in-frame clones, some missing. The table lists about 14,000 clones, 94% of them singletons. The receptor was isolated from a male patient over 55 who had an allogeneic stem cell transplant from an unrelated donor, so the T cells may come from the graft donor. Some clones in this sample may be carry-over from other donors' samples. The chain is built from TRBV4-3 and TRBJ2-1; possible D gene TRBD1, 6 bases. This specimen consisted of PBMCs, obtained 30 days after allogeneic stem cell transplant. The CDR3 region is CASSRTQGSYNEQFF. For the CDR3, the DNA is TGCGCCAGCAGCCGAACACAGGGTTCCTACAATGAGCAGTTCTTC.